These 25 T cell receptor beta chains originate from one sample sequenced in a study of vaccination and CD4 T cells after COVID-19. The study sequenced cultured CD4+ T cell DNA using the Oncomine TCR Beta short-read assay. TCRdb redid the calling of the PCR reads with MiXCR, one entry per CDR3 protein. Of some 14,000 distinct CDR3 sequences listed, approximately 56% are singletons. Treatment defined: 10-day PBMC culture with coronavirus spike peptide pools or control peptides (ViraFEST assay). These TCRs' antigens remain unknown. Sequencing was done on a sample of CD4+ T cells from blood, cultured in vitro. These receptors were collected from a human donor who had recovered from COVID-19.

This chain uses TRBV9 with TRBJ1-2, with D possibly being TRBD1 (5 bases). CDR1 and CDR2 from the germline V gene are SGDLS and YYNGEE. Trimming pared 6 bases from V and 5 bases from J, leaving 17 bases between. The CDR3 has 14 amino acids. The CDR3 DNA reads TGTGCCAGCACCCCCAAAAGGGGTGGATATGGCTACACCTTC. Encoded protein: CASTPKRGGYGYTF.

This chain connects TRBV5-1 to TRBJ1-1; D ambiguous. V dropped 2 bases and J dropped 3 bases, with 8 bases sitting between them. CDR3 length: 13 amino acids. CDR1 is SGHRS and CDR2 is YFSETQ in the germline V gene. CDR3 residues: CASSLRTDTEAFF. Written as DNA, the CDR3 is TGCGCCAGCAGCTTAAGGACGGACACTGAAGCTTTCTTT.

The table lists this clonotype with a few counts. The V gene is TRBV6-1, the J gene TRBJ1-2; D is ambiguous. With 1 base removed from V and 4 bases from J, the gap between germline ends came to 7 bases. This CDR3 contains 13 residues. CDR1 is MNHNS, CDR2 SASEGT, per germline. Written as DNA, the CDR3 is TGTGCCAGCAGTGAAGTCGGACGCTATGGCTACACCTTC. Amino acids: CASSEVGRYGYTF.

The chain links TRBV25-1 to TRBJ1-1; 7 bases map to TRBD1. V dropped 7 bases and J dropped 0; count of bases not matched to a gene: 11. The germline CDR1 and CDR2 sequences are MGHDK and SYGVNS. This CDR3 is built from 16 residues. The CDR3 nucleotides read TGTGCCAGCACCGGGAGGGGGCATGCATTGAACACTGAAGCTTTCTTT. It specifies CASTGRGHALNTEAFF.

The chain combines TRBV18 with TRBJ2-7, with D possibly being TRBD1 or TRBD2 (5 bases each). Per germline, CDR1 KGHSH and CDR2 LQKENI. CDR3 length: 15 residues. V lost 4 bases and J 0 bases, leaving 13 bases between the germline ends. CDR3 DNA: TGTGCCAGCTCACGGGACGGCCAGAGCTCCTACGAGCAGTACTTC. Translating it yields CASSRDGQSSYEQYF.

The chain employs TRBV19 and TRBJ2-2; D might be TRBD1 (5 bases). The ends were cut back, 3 bases at V and 2 bases at J, with 10 bases in the middle. Germline lookup yields CDR1 LNHDA and CDR2 SQIVND (reference sequence). This CDR3 region has 15 residues. CDR3 in amino acids: CASSIGQGNTGELFF. The CDR3 DNA reads as TGTGCCAGTAGTATCGGCCAGGGAAACACCGGGGAGCTGTTTTTT.

This clonotype came up a few times. The chain is built from TRBV15 and TRBJ1-2; TRBD1 aligns across 9 bases. Germline CDR1 and CDR2: LNHNV and YYDKDF (reference sequence). The CDR3 length is 16 residues. V trimming: 1 base; J trimming: 4 bases; junction bases outside the gene matches: 7. CDR3 residues: CATSRGGRDRAYGYTF. CDR3 sequence (DNA): TGTGCCACCAGCAGAGGCGGACGGGACAGGGCCTATGGCTACACCTTC.

This clonotype appeared a few times. The chain recombines TRBV7-6 with TRBJ2-7; D uncertain. Germline V lookup: CDR1 SGHVS, CDR2 FNYEAQ. The CDR3 runs 13 residues. V was pared by 4 bases and J by 4 bases, with 11 bases between. CDR3 residues: CASSSHGSYEQYF. In nucleotides, the CDR3 is TGTGCCAGCAGCTCTCACGGGTCTTACGAGCAGTACTTC.

In nucleotides, the CDR3 is TGTGCCAGCAGCCTGACAGGAGATACGCAGTATTTT. Translated, it gives CASSLTGDTQYF. The rearrangement uses TRBV7-3 and TRBJ2-3, with a possible D match to TRBD1 (6 bases). The germline V and J ends were trimmed by 5 bases and 5 bases, with 8 bases remaining between them. Germline assignment: CDR1 SGHTA and CDR2 FQGTGA. The CDR3 extends over 12 amino acids.

This clonotype has a handful of counts. The chain combines TRBV18 with TRBJ1-2; no reliable D call. Germline CDR1 reads KGHSH; CDR2 reads LQKENI. The CDR3 length is 12 residues. Deletions cut 0 bases from V and 5 bases from J, with 4 bases between. In nucleotides, the CDR3 is TGTGCCAGCTCACCACCGACGTATGGCTACACCTTC. Its translation is CASSPPTYGYTF.

The chain has TRBV11-2 and TRBJ1-2, with D perhaps TRBD1 (5 bases). Germline V gene lookup returns CDR1 SGHAT and CDR2 FQNNGV. CDR3 length: 14 amino acids. Trimming took 4 bases from V and 8 from J, leaving 17 bases between them. The CDR3 DNA follows: TGTGCCAGCAGCTCACACGGGACGGGAGGGGGCTACACCTTC. Translated: CASSSHGTGGGYTF.

This clonotype was seen only a few times. The V gene is TRBV20-1, the J gene TRBJ1-5, with TRBD1 as a possible D gene (6 bases). Per germline, CDR1 DFQATT and CDR2 SNEGSKA (reference sequence). This CDR3 spans 17 amino acids. V lost 3 bases, J lost 2 bases, and 20 bases lay in between. In DNA, the CDR3 is TGCAGTGCTAGCGGGGGCGGGGGGAGGATGGGCAATCAGCCCCAGCATTTT. It yields the protein CSASGGGGRMGNQPQHF.

The rearrangement links TRBV20-1 to TRBJ1-2, with D unclear. Trimming took off 6 bases at V and 0 bases at J, with 5 bases between the two ends. From germline, CDR1 is DFQATT and CDR2 SNEGSKA (reference sequence). The CDR3 consists of 11 residues. CDR3 nucleotides: TGCAGTGCGTTTGCTAACTATGGCTACACCTTC. Its translation is CSAFANYGYTF.

This clonotype was picked up one time. This chain uses TRBV20-1 with TRBJ1-2; TRBD1 is a possible D gene (6 bases). This CDR3 comprises 13 residues. Trimming removed 6 bases at V and 5 bases at J, with 16 bases between. Germline CDR1 is DFQATT and CDR2 is SNEGSKA (reference sequence). CDR3 nucleotides: TGCAGTGCGTTCGGGGGGCAGGGGTATGGCTACACCTTC. It encodes CSAFGGQGYGYTF.

This chain joins TRBV6-2 or TRBV6-3 and TRBJ2-1; 8 positions agree with TRBD2. Trimming cost V 2 bases and J 3 bases; bases outside gene matches: 6. The CDR3 extends over 16 amino acids. Germline loops: CDR1 MNHEY, CDR2 SVGEGT. The CDR3 region has the DNA TGTGCCAGCAGTTACGGGCGGGGGGCCAACTACAATGAGCAGTTCTTC. It is translated as CASSYGRGANYNEQFF.

This chain joins TRBV6-1 and TRBJ2-1, with no clear D. The CDR3 totals 13 residues. The germline CDR1 and CDR2 sequences are MNHNS and SASEGT. The ends were cut back, 8 bases at V and 6 bases at J, with 14 bases in the middle. The CDR3 DNA reads TGTGCCAGCCAGAGGTATGGCGGCAATGAGCAGTTCTTC. Translated: CASQRYGGNEQFF.

This clonotype was seen only a few times. V and J are TRBV20-1 and TRBJ1-6; D perhaps matches TRBD1 (6 bases). The CDR3 has 14 residues. CDR1 is DFQATT, CDR2 SNEGSKA, per germline (reference sequence). V dropped 5 bases and J dropped 6 bases, with 14 bases sitting between them. The CDR3 is CSAPTGSGNSPLHF. The CDR3 bases are TGCAGTGCTCCCACAGGGAGCGGTAATTCACCCCTCCACTTT.

This clonotype was detected only a few times. DNA of the CDR3: TGTGCCAGCAGCCTCAATCAGCCCCAGCATTTT. This gives the protein CASSLNQPQHF. The chain carries TRBV12-3 or TRBV12-4 and TRBJ1-5; D unclear. V was shortened by 6 bases and J by 3 bases, with 3 bases between the two germline ends. This CDR3 has 11 amino acids.

This chain links TRBV6-2 or TRBV6-3 with TRBJ1-6; 7 nucleotides line up with TRBD1. The length of the CDR3 is 15 residues. Germline V gene sequence: CDR1 MNHEY, CDR2 SVGEGT. J lost 7 bases, V lost 4 bases, and 7 bases had no gene match. The CDR3 nucleotides read TGTGCCAGCAGTTCACCGGGACAGAAGAATTCACCCCTCCACTTT. It specifies CASSSPGQKNSPLHF.

V is TRBV7-9 and J is TRBJ2-2, with TRBD1 matching over 9 bases. CDR1 SEHNR and CDR2 FQNEAQ come from the germline V gene (reference sequence). The CDR3 is 17 residues long. Trimming at V came to 5 bases and at J to 4 bases, leaving 11 bases not matched to a gene. Written as DNA, the CDR3 is TGTGCCAGCAGCCCTGACCCCGGGACAGGGTTCACCGGGGAGCTGTTTTTT. Translating gives CASSPDPGTGFTGELFF.

This chain links TRBV7-9 with TRBJ1-5, with 9 bases identical to TRBD1. CDR1 is SEHNR, CDR2 FQNEAQ, per germline (reference sequence). This CDR3 spans 14 amino acids. V shed 4 bases and J 7 bases; nucleotides not matched to a gene: 5. CDR3 bases: TGTGCCAGCAGCTACAGGGGGCCGGGGCAGCCCCAGCATTTT. Protein sequence: CASSYRGPGQPQHF.

The CDR3 coding sequence is TGTGCCAGCAGGGAGGTTGGGACTAATGAAAAACTGTTTTTT. It specifies CASREVGTNEKLFF. This chain uses TRBV6-1 with TRBJ1-4; D remains unclear. V lost 6 bases, J lost 2 bases, and 10 bases lay in between. Germline V gene sequence: CDR1 MNHNS, CDR2 SASEGT. The CDR3 consists of 14 residues.

The V and J genes are TRBV12-3 or TRBV12-4 and TRBJ1-1; D perhaps matches TRBD1 (5 bases). The germline V and J ends were trimmed by 6 bases and 6 bases, with 14 bases remaining between them. The CDR3 runs to 13 residues. The CDR3 nucleotides are TGTGCCAGCAGGAAAATCAGGGCCGCTGAAGCTTTCTTT. It specifies CASRKIRAAEAFF.

This clonotype was seen more than once but under ten times. The CDR3 DNA is TGCGCCAGCAAGATTGCAGACAGGGGGAACACTGAAGCTTTCTTT. This sequence encodes CASKIADRGNTEAFF. The genes are TRBV5-1 and TRBJ1-1, with 8 bases identical to TRBD1. The CDR3 extends over 15 amino acids. Trimming removed 6 bases from V and 1 base from J; junction bases left unmatched: 8. Germline CDR1 is SGHRS and CDR2 is YFSETQ. Based on the CDR3 plus reference TRBV5-1 and TRBJ1-1, the full variable domain is KAGVTQTPRYLIKTRGQQVTLSCSPISGHRSVSWYQQTPGQGLQFLFEYFSETQRNKGNFPGRFSGRQFSNSRSEMNVSTLELGDSALYLCASKIADRGNTEAFFGQGTRLTVV.

The chain employs TRBV7-9 and TRBJ2-5; D remains unclear. V gave up 5 bases and J gave up 4 bases, with 17 bases separating them. The CDR3 covers 15 residues. Germline V gene sequence: CDR1 SEHNR, CDR2 FQNEAQ (reference sequence). The chain's CDR3 is CASSTWERQIETQYF. The CDR3 DNA reads TGTGCCAGCAGCACCTGGGAACGGCAGATAGAGACCCAGTACTTC. Using reference TRBV7-9 and TRBJ2-5 for the parts outside the CDR3, the full variable domain is DTGVSQNPRHKITKRGQNVTFRCDPISEHNRLYWYRQTLGQGPEFLTYFQNEAQLEKSRLLSDRFSAERPKGSFSTLEIQRTEQGDSAMYLCASSTWERQIETQYFGPGTRLLVL.